Below, 26 T cell receptor beta chains from the same sample are listed, as sequenced in a study of PD-1 blockade in classical Hodgkin lymphoma. Time point of the sample: cycle 4 day 1 (C4D1), after 5 to 7 weeks of nivolumab. Following autologous stem cell transplantation, relapse occurred in every patient, and exposure to brentuximab vedotin varied. Produced via immunoSEQ multiplex PCR; TCRdb's table is partial and in-frame only. The sample has tens of thousands of clones; 90% are singletons. The source material was peripheral blood mononuclear cells (PBMCs), sampled before the fourth cycle of nivolumab. Receptors originate from a human donor with classical Hodgkin lymphoma.

The chain is built from TRBV30 and TRBJ2-2; D may be TRBD1 (5 bases). Trimming took off 5 bases at V and 1 base at J, with 17 bases between the two ends. The length of the CDR3 is 16 residues. CDR1 is GTSNPN, CDR2 SVGIG, per germline (reference sequence). DNA for the CDR3: TGTGCCTGGCTGGGGCAGGATTCTAGGAACACCGGGGAGCTGTTTTTT. It yields the protein CAWLGQDSRNTGELFF.

The rearrangement joins TRBV6-5 to TRBJ2-2; no definite D call. The CDR3 is made up of 12 amino acids. V gave up 6 bases and J gave up 6 bases, with 8 bases separating them. CDR1 is MNHEY, CDR2 SVGAGI, per germline. CDR3 DNA: TGTGCCAGCAGCTTACCCGCCGGGGAGCTGTTTTTT. It specifies CASSLPAGELFF.

The chain carries TRBV19 and TRBJ2-1; TRBD2 matches at 10 bases. CDR1 and CDR2 from the germline V gene are LNHDA and SQIVND (reference sequence). V shed 9 bases and J 7 bases; nucleotides not matched to a gene: 9. There are 14 residues in the CDR3. The CDR3 spells CASARLAGRNEQFF. CDR3 in DNA: TGTGCCAGCGCTCGACTAGCGGGCCGGAATGAGCAGTTCTTC.

The J gene is TRBJ1-2, the V gene TRBV28; D unresolved. This CDR3 is built from 13 residues. Germline CDR1 MDHEN, CDR2 SYDVKM. V lost 5 bases, J lost 5 bases, and 12 bases lay in between. The CDR3 DNA follows: TGTGCCAGCAGTCCGGGCGGCGCTTATGGCTACACCTTC. Translated, it gives CASSPGGAYGYTF.

The rearrangement links TRBV11-3 to TRBJ2-1; no reliable D call. V lost 0 bases and J lost 8, with 11 bases in between. Per germline, CDR1 SGHNT and CDR2 YENEEA. The length of the CDR3 is 14 residues. The CDR3 nucleotides are TGTGCCAGCAGCTTAGAAGCGTATGGCGATGAGCAGTTCTTC. Its translation: CASSLEAYGDEQFF. Based on the CDR3 plus reference TRBV11-3 and TRBJ2-1, the full variable domain is EAGVVQSPRYKIIEKKQPVAFWCNPISGHNTLYWYLQNLGQGPELLIRYENEEAVDDSQLPKDRFSAERLKGVDSTLKIQPAELGDSAVYLCASSLEAYGDEQFFGPGTRLTVL.

The rearrangement uses TRBV21-1 and TRBJ2-7; the table gives TRBD2 as D, unverified against the DNA. TRBV21-1 corresponds to a pseudogene. The CDR3 spans 11 residues. The CDR3 is CATPSVYEQYF. The CDR3, as DNA: TGTGCCACCCCCTCTGTTTACGAGCAGTACTTC.

The gene calls are TRBV7-8 and TRBJ2-7; 7 bases map to TRBD2. Germline trimming cut 5 bases from V and 0 bases from J; bases unmatched to any gene: 7. Germline CDR1 is SGHVS and CDR2 is FQNEAQ. CDR3 size: 15 residues. The CDR3 DNA follows: TGTGCCAGCAGCAACCTAGCGGATAGCTCCTACGAGCAGTACTTC. As protein: CASSNLADSSYEQYF.

The rearrangement uses TRBV9 and TRBJ2-7, with D maybe TRBD2 (5 bases). The CDR3 is made up of 15 amino acids. CDR1 is SGDLS, CDR2 YYNGEE, per germline. V was trimmed by 0 bases and J by 6 bases, leaving 16 bases between them. CDR3 loop: CASSVGAGVGGEQYF. The DNA of the CDR3 is TGTGCCAGCAGCGTAGGAGCAGGTGTAGGAGGCGAGCAGTACTTC.

The V call is TRBV9, the J call TRBJ2-5, with D maybe TRBD2 (6 bases). V was pared by 1 base and J by 1 base, with 8 bases between. This CDR3 region has 14 residues. The germline V gene encodes CDR1 SGDLS and CDR2 YYNGEE. Here the CDR3 DNA reads TGTGCCAGCAGCGTATTGGGGGGCCAAGAGACCCAGTACTTC. Protein sequence: CASSVLGGQETQYF.

The chain carries TRBV9 and TRBJ2-3, with TRBD2 matching 7 bases. This CDR3 is 15 amino acids long. The germline CDR1 and CDR2 sequences are SGDLS and YYNGEE. Unmatched junction bases numbered 4, after V lost 3 bases and J lost 0 bases. CDR3 in amino acids: CASSALAASTDTQYF. CDR3 nucleotides: TGTGCCAGCAGCGCTCTAGCGGCTAGCACAGATACGCAGTATTTT.

The chain is built from TRBV19 and TRBJ2-7, with TRBD2 identical over 12 bases. This CDR3 is built from 17 residues. V lost 3 bases and J lost 3; bases outside the gene matches: 9. CDR1 and CDR2 (germline): LNHDA, SQIVND (reference sequence). CDR3 DNA: TGTGCCAGTAGTATTAGGTCTAGCGGGAGGGATCTCTACGAGCAGTACTTC. Protein sequence: CASSIRSSGRDLYEQYF. Looking up the rest from reference TRBV19 and TRBJ2-7 gives the full variable domain: DGGITQSPKYLFRKEGQNVTLSCEQNLNHDAMYWYRQDPGQGLRLIYYSQIVNDFQKGDIAEGYSVSREKKESFPLTVTSAQKNPTAFYLCASSIRSSGRDLYEQYFGPGTRLTVT.

The chain joins TRBV5-4 to TRBJ2-1; D gene ambiguous. Trimming took off 4 bases at V and 2 bases at J, with 13 bases between the two ends. Germline assignment: CDR1 SGHNT and CDR2 YYREEE (reference sequence). CDR3 length: 15 residues. The CDR3 region is CASSVDQGTYNEQFF. The CDR3 bases are TGTGCCAGCAGCGTGGACCAAGGGACCTACAATGAGCAGTTCTTC.

As concerns this clone: This may stem from a read error, because a much larger clone lies one nucleotide away. This CDR3 is also generated by other DNA sequences in the sample. V is TRBV4-1 and J is TRBJ1-2; 9 bases are shared with TRBD1. Trimming cost V 7 bases and J 2 bases; bases outside gene matches: 11. Looked up from germline, CDR1 is MGHRA and CDR2 is YSYEKL. This CDR3 region has 16 residues. For the CDR3, the DNA is TGCGCCAGCACTCAGACCCCCGGGACAGGGAACTATGGCTACACCTTC. Protein sequence: CASTQTPGTGNYGYTF.

The gene calls are TRBV19 and TRBJ1-1; a weak D match, TRBD1 (5 bases). Per the germline V gene, CDR1 is LNHDA and CDR2 is SQIVND (reference sequence). This CDR3 is 11 amino acids long. Trimming left V 5 bases short and J 7 bases short, with 8 bases between. The CDR3: CASSQGVEAFF. The CDR3 DNA reads TGTGCCAGTAGTCAGGGAGTTGAAGCTTTCTTT.

The rearrangement uses TRBV7-6 and TRBJ2-7, with 10 bases lining up with TRBD2. The V segment lost 3 bases and the J segment 4 bases; nucleotides outside the gene matches: 6. CDR3 length: 15 amino acids. Germline CDR1 and CDR2: SGHVS and FNYEAQ. For the CDR3, the DNA is TGTGCCAGCAGCTTTACGGGACTAGCGATGTACGAGCAGTACTTC. As protein: CASSFTGLAMYEQYF.

This clone was recorded once. This sequence joins TRBV7-2 and TRBJ2-7; 9 nucleotides line up with TRBD1. The J segment lost 3 bases and the V segment lost 4 bases, leaving 4 bases of the junction unmatched. Germline values: CDR1 SGHTA, CDR2 FQGNSA. The CDR3 sequence is 14 residues long. CDR3 protein: CASSSGTGSYEQYF. For the CDR3, the DNA is TGTGCCAGCAGCTCAGGGACAGGGAGCTACGAGCAGTACTTC. The variable domain in full, with the rest retrieved from reference TRBV7-2 and TRBJ2-7, is GAGVSQSPSNKVTEKGKDVELRCDPISGHTALYWYRQSLGQGLEFLIYFQGNSAPDKSGLPSDRFSAERTGGSVSTLTIQRTQQEDSAVYLCASSSGTGSYEQYFGPGTRLTVT.

The chain joins TRBV11-2 to TRBJ1-1, with a possible D match to TRBD1 (5 bases). This CDR3 has 17 residues. V was clipped by 5 bases and J by 0 bases, with 19 bases between them. CDR1 and CDR2 (germline): SGHAT, FQNNGV. CDR3 region: CASSTIDWGTVNTEAFF. As DNA, the CDR3 is TGTGCCAGCAGCACGATAGATTGGGGGACGGTGAACACTGAAGCTTTCTTT.

V and J are TRBV19 and TRBJ2-5; 10 nucleotides agree with TRBD2. CDR3 length: 16 amino acids. Germline V lookup: CDR1 LNHDA, CDR2 SQIVND (reference sequence). V was pared by 4 bases and J by 4 bases, with 9 bases of the junction left unmatched. CDR3 sequence (DNA): TGTGCCAGTAGTAAGGGTGGTCTAGCGGGAGCAGAGACCCAGTACTTC. It yields the protein CASSKGGLAGAETQYF.

This clone was observed a single time. This chain joins TRBV6-6 and TRBJ2-7; TRBD1 might be the D (6 bases). Germline V gives CDR1 MNHNY, CDR2 SVGAGI (reference sequence). This CDR3 spans 15 amino acids. Trimming stripped 0 bases from V and 3 bases from J, with 12 bases between. The DNA for the CDR3 is TGTGCCAGCAGTTACTCGGGGGCGGGTTTCTACGAGCAGTACTTC. Encoded protein: CASSYSGAGFYEQYF.

The chain combines TRBV7-8 with TRBJ2-5; 9 bases are shared with TRBD1. Trimming at V came to 2 bases and at J to 5 bases, leaving 3 bases not matched to a gene. The CDR3 loop spans 14 amino acids. Germline V CDR1 and CDR2: SGHVS, FQNEAQ. CDR3 coding DNA: TGTGCCAGCAGCTTATTACAGGGGGCCGAGACCCAGTACTTC. This translates into CASSLLQGAETQYF.

The rearrangement links TRBV5-1 to TRBJ2-1; TRBD1 might be the D (6 bases). The length of the CDR3 is 16 residues. V lost 4 bases to trimming and J lost 0 bases, with 14 bases between them. CDR1 SGHRS and CDR2 YFSETQ come from the germline V gene. The CDR3 DNA reads TGCGCCAGCAGCCAGGGGACGCGGAACTCCTACAATGAGCAGTTCTTC. Translated, it gives CASSQGTRNSYNEQFF.

The chain carries TRBV9 and TRBJ1-1; tentatively, D is TRBD1 (5 bases). Trimming took 3 bases from V and 4 from J, leaving 13 bases between them. The germline V gene encodes CDR1 SGDLS and CDR2 YYNGEE. The length of the CDR3 is 14 residues. The CDR3 protein is CASSAGVLRTEAFF. For the CDR3, the DNA is TGTGCCAGCAGCGCGGGGGTACTGCGCACTGAAGCTTTCTTT.

The V gene is TRBV22-1, the J gene TRBJ2-4; the D call of TRBD1 is as the table states it, not checked on the DNA. TRBV22-1 corresponds to a pseudogene. The CDR3 extends over 17 amino acids. CDR3 loop: CPGSSRRQGLAKNIQYF. As DNA, the CDR3 is TGTCCTGGGAGCTCCCGGAGACAGGGACTAGCCAAAAACATTCAGTACTTC.

The CDR3 DNA sequence: TGTGCCAGCAGTAATTACAGGGGGGGCGAGCAGTACTTC. The encoded protein is CASSNYRGGEQYF. The chain joins TRBV25-1 to TRBJ2-7; possibly TRBD1 for D (8 bases). Germline V lookup: CDR1 MGHDK, CDR2 SYGVNS. Trimming cost V 5 bases and J 6 bases, with 14 bases left between them. This CDR3 has 13 amino acids.

This rearrangement joins TRBV2 to TRBJ2-5; the match to TRBD2 covers 8 bases. Germline V lookup: CDR1 SNHLY, CDR2 FYNNEI. After removal of 5 bases from V and 4 bases from J, the junction contained 6 bases not matched to a gene. The CDR3 sequence is 14 residues long. CDR3 DNA: TGTGCCAGCAGTTTGGGACTAGTTGCAGAGACCCAGTACTTC. Translating it yields CASSLGLVAETQYF.

In DNA, the CDR3 is TGTGCCAGCATTTCAATCAGGGAGGCCTCCTACGAGCAGTACTTC. Its translation: CASISIREASYEQYF. This chain uses TRBV7-9 with TRBJ2-7; TRBD2 is a possible D gene (6 bases). Germline CDR1 and CDR2: SEHNR and FQNEAQ (reference sequence). Trimming left V 7 bases short and J 0 bases short, with 16 bases between. The CDR3 consists of 15 residues.